Below are 23 T cell receptor beta chains sequenced from a single sample in a study of cytomegalovirus exposure and HLA in healthy donors. The PCR employed 60 Vbeta primers together with 13 Jbeta primers. Some clones are missing from TCRdb's copy, which holds only in-frame ones; the method was immunoSEQ multiplex PCR. The sample records about 130,000 clones, 70% to 85% being singletons. Sequencing was carried out using PBMCs. The receptors were sampled from a boy aged 2 to 10 in good health and CMV-seronegative.

The V gene is TRBV9, the J gene TRBJ2-1, with 8 positions matching TRBD2. This CDR3 contains 15 residues. J lost 5 bases, V lost 3 bases, and 7 bases had no gene match. CDR1 is SGDLS, CDR2 YYNGEE, per germline. The CDR3 nucleotides read TGTGCCAGCAGCGGGCGCGGGGGGAGTGACAATGAGCAGTTCTTC. This encodes CASSGRGGSDNEQFF.

The rearrangement joins TRBV6-4 to TRBJ2-2; D is uncertain. The CDR3 runs 13 residues. The germline V gene encodes CDR1 MRHNA and CDR2 SNTAGT. Trimming shortened V by 5 bases and J by 4 bases, and 8 bases separated the two germline ends. CDR3 loop: CASSFLPTGELFF. In DNA form, the CDR3 reads TGTGCCAGCAGTTTCCTACCCACCGGGGAGCTGTTTTTT.

The rearrangement uses TRBV5-6 and TRBJ1-2; 9 bases are a match to TRBD1. After removal of 0 bases from V and 2 bases from J, the junction contained 5 bases not matched to a gene. This CDR3 has 16 amino acids. Germline CDR1 reads SGHDT; CDR2 reads YYEEEE. CDR3 residues: CASSLGPTGGNYGYTF. The CDR3 DNA reads TGTGCCAGCAGCTTGGGCCCGACAGGGGGGAACTATGGCTACACCTTC.

The chain couples TRBV5-1 to TRBJ1-1; TRBD1 is a possible D gene (6 bases). The V and J ends lost 1 base and 1 base respectively, with 20 bases between them. The CDR3 extends over 18 amino acids. The germline CDR1 and CDR2 sequences are SGHRS and YFSETQ. CDR3 residues: CASSLRSVGASANTEAFF. Here the CDR3 DNA reads TGCGCCAGCAGCTTGAGGAGCGTGGGGGCGTCAGCGAACACTGAAGCTTTCTTT.

The chain uses TRBV9 and TRBJ1-1; D possibly corresponds to TRBD1 (5 bases). The length of the CDR3 is 12 residues. The V gene lost 7 bases and the J gene lost 5 bases, with 12 bases spanning the gap. Germline V gives CDR1 SGDLS, CDR2 YYNGEE. This chain's CDR3 is CASRGDSTEAFF. The CDR3, as DNA: TGTGCCAGCCGGGGGGATTCAACTGAAGCTTTCTTT.

This clone occurred a few times. The V and J genes are TRBV5-1 and TRBJ1-4, with TRBD1 as a possible D gene (5 bases). Trimming pared 1 base from V and 3 bases from J, leaving 13 bases between. Germline loops: CDR1 SGHRS, CDR2 YFSETQ. The CDR3 is made up of 16 amino acids. This CDR3 is CASSLFWGEANEKLFF. The CDR3 DNA is TGCGCCAGCAGCTTGTTTTGGGGGGAGGCTAATGAAAAACTGTTTTTT.

The CDR3 here is CASSQDPRDGYTF. CDR3 nucleotides: TGCGCCAGCAGCCAAGATCCCCGGGATGGCTACACCTTC. This chain links TRBV4-1 with TRBJ1-2; D gene unclear. Per the germline V gene, CDR1 is MGHRA and CDR2 is YSYEKL. V lost 0 bases to trimming and J lost 6 bases, with 8 bases between them. There are 13 residues in the CDR3.

The V call is TRBV6-1, the J call TRBJ1-5; D is possibly TRBD1 (5 bases). Germline V gene data show CDR1 as MNHNS and CDR2 as SASEGT. The CDR3 runs to 14 residues. Trimming took off 0 bases at V and 4 bases at J, with 7 bases between the two ends. The CDR3 sequence: CASSEAGANQPQHF. CDR3 DNA sequence: TGTGCCAGCAGTGAAGCAGGGGCTAATCAGCCCCAGCATTTT.

The CDR3: CASPYTPGLAYEQYV. CDR3 in DNA: TGTGCCAGCCCATACACCCCGGGACTGGCCTACGAGCAGTACGTC. The gene calls are TRBV12-1 and TRBJ2-7; TRBD2, as called in the table, went unchecked against the DNA. TRBV12-1 is labeled a pseudogene. The CDR3 totals 15 residues.

The rearrangement uses TRBV19 and TRBJ1-2, with D unresolved. This CDR3 has 13 amino acids. Germline-derived CDR1 and CDR2 are LNHDA and SQIVND (reference sequence). The V end lost 6 bases, the J end lost 6 bases, and 14 bases lay between the germline ends. CDR3 sequence: CASSPGIMDGYTF. The DNA of the CDR3 is TGTGCCAGTAGCCCGGGAATTATGGATGGCTACACCTTC.

This chain uses TRBV6-6 with TRBJ1-2; 9 bases fit TRBD1. V dropped 5 bases and J dropped 3; count of bases not matched to a gene: 10. In germline, CDR1 is MNHNY, CDR2 SVGAGI (reference sequence). The CDR3 runs 16 residues. The chain's CDR3 is CASSMGQGARDYGYTF. The CDR3 DNA reads TGTGCCAGCAGTATGGGACAGGGAGCACGGGACTATGGCTACACCTTC.

This clone appeared a few times. The chain's CDR3 is CAWTSLAGTQETQYF. DNA for the CDR3: TGTGCCTGGACGTCGCTAGCGGGGACACAAGAGACCCAGTACTTC. The rearrangement links TRBV30 to TRBJ2-5; 9 nucleotides line up with TRBD2. Germline V gene sequence: CDR1 GTSNPN, CDR2 SVGIG (reference sequence). After removal of 4 bases from V and 2 bases from J, the junction contained 8 bases not matched to a gene. The CDR3 has 15 amino acids. The variable domain in full, completed from reference TRBV30 and TRBJ2-5, reads SQTIHQWPATLVQPVGSPLSLECTVEGTSNPNLYWYRQAAGRGLQLLFYSVGIGQISSEVPQNLSASRPQDRQFILSSKKLLLSDSGFYLCAWTSLAGTQETQYFGPGTRLLVL.

The CDR3 coding sequence is TGTGCCAGCAGCTTTCGGGGAGAGACCCAGTACTTC. It specifies CASSFRGETQYF. The J gene is TRBJ2-5, the V gene TRBV7-6; tentative D call: TRBD2 (5 bases). The CDR3 length is 12 residues. The germline V and J ends were trimmed by 3 bases and 4 bases, with 6 bases remaining between them. Per germline, CDR1 SGHVS and CDR2 FNYEAQ. The whole variable domain, remainder taken from reference TRBV7-6 and TRBJ2-5, is GAGVSQSPRYKVTKRGQDVALRCDPISGHVSLYWYRQALGQGPEFLTYFNYEAQQDKSGLPNDRFSAERPEGSISTLTIQRTEQRDSAMYRCASSFRGETQYFGPGTRLLVL.

This chain links TRBV10-2 with TRBJ1-5; 7 nucleotides align to TRBD1. The V and J ends lost 8 bases and 3 bases, in that order; junction bases with no gene match: 7. In germline, CDR1 is WSHSY, CDR2 SAAADI. This CDR3 contains 14 residues. CDR3 residues: CASAPGTVNQPQHF. DNA of the CDR3: TGCGCCAGCGCCCCCGGGACAGTCAATCAGCCCCAGCATTTT.

This clone was seen a few times. The chain employs TRBV7-2 and TRBJ1-3, with 10 nucleotides matching TRBD1. The CDR3 length is 19 residues. V lost 1 base, J lost 3 bases, and 12 bases stayed unmatched. The germline V gene has CDR1 SGHTA and CDR2 FQGNSA. CDR3 residues: CASSLGDRGRRGRGNTIYF. The CDR3 nucleotides read TGTGCCAGCAGCTTAGGGGACAGGGGTCGACGGGGTCGTGGAAACACCATATATTTT.

The gene calls are TRBV7-9 and TRBJ1-5; D gene unclear. The CDR3 spans 13 residues. Germline CDR1 is SEHNR and CDR2 is FQNEAQ (reference sequence). The germline V and J ends were trimmed by 2 bases and 6 bases, with 8 bases remaining between them. Here the CDR3 DNA reads TGTGCCAGCAGCTTAAAGAACAGTCAGCCCCAGCATTTT. Translation: CASSLKNSQPQHF.

The gene calls are TRBV9 and TRBJ1-2; 9 bases map to TRBD1. Germline-derived CDR1 and CDR2 are SGDLS and YYNGEE. The J segment lost 3 bases and the V segment lost 3 bases, leaving 15 bases of the junction unmatched. The CDR3 runs to 18 residues. The CDR3 here is CASSGPGTGSLDYYGYTF. CDR3 DNA sequence: TGTGCCAGCAGCGGTCCCGGGACAGGGTCCCTCGACTACTATGGCTACACCTTC.

The gene calls are TRBV18 and TRBJ2-1; tentative D call: TRBD2 (5 bases). CDR1 is KGHSH and CDR2 is LQKENI in the germline V gene. The germline V and J ends were trimmed by 4 bases and 9 bases, with 16 bases remaining between them. This CDR3 has 14 amino acids. The CDR3 sequence is CASSLDMERGEQFF. The CDR3 nucleotides read TGTGCCAGCTCACTCGACATGGAACGGGGTGAGCAGTTCTTC. The variable domain in full, with the rest retrieved from reference TRBV18 and TRBJ2-1, is NAGVMQNPRHLVRRRGQEARLRCSPMKGHSHVYWYRQLPEEGLKFMVYLQKENIIDESGMPKERFSAEFPKEGPSILRIQQVVRGDSAAYFCASSLDMERGEQFFGPGTRLTVL.

The chain carries TRBV7-2 and TRBJ2-5; tentatively, D is TRBD1 (6 bases). The V end was cut by 5 bases, the J end by 5 bases, with 15 bases between. CDR1 and CDR2 from the germline V gene are SGHTA and FQGNSA. The CDR3 totals 14 residues. CDR3 region: CASSLGVQGETQYF. The DNA for the CDR3 is TGTGCCAGCAGCCTGGGGGTTCAGGGGGAGACCCAGTACTTC. Supplemented by reference TRBV7-2 and TRBJ2-5, the full variable domain reads GAGVSQSPSNKVTEKGKDVELRCDPISGHTALYWYRQSLGQGLEFLIYFQGNSAPDKSGLPSDRFSAERTGGSVSTLTIQRTQQEDSAVYLCASSLGVQGETQYFGPGTRLLVL.

Notes on this clone: Mismatch with germline at one junction end may stem from a read error. The chain has TRBV15 and TRBJ2-2, with D tentatively TRBD2 (6 bases). Looked up from germline, CDR1 is LNHNV and CDR2 is YYDKDF (reference sequence). The CDR3 is 12 amino acids. The CDR3 region has the DNA TGTGCCACCCGGGGGAACACCTGGGAGCTGTTTTTT. It specifies CATRGNTWELFF.

The gene calls are TRBV2 and TRBJ2-7; 10 nucleotides line up with TRBD2. CDR3 length equals 13 residues. With V trimmed by 5 bases and J by 4 bases, 2 bases remained unmatched. The germline V gene has CDR1 SNHLY and CDR2 FYNNEI. The CDR3 spells CASSPSGSYEQYV. The CDR3 coding sequence is TGTGCCAGCAGTCCTAGCGGGAGTTACGAGCAGTACGTC.

The chain combines TRBV4-1 with TRBJ2-7, with D tentatively TRBD2 (5 bases). V gave up 0 bases and J gave up 3 bases, with 12 bases separating them. The CDR3 has 15 amino acids. Germline-derived CDR1 and CDR2 are MGHRA and YSYEKL. The CDR3 reads CASSQDPTGNYEQYV. The CDR3 DNA sequence: TGCGCCAGCAGCCAAGATCCTACGGGGAACTACGAGCAGTACGTC.

The rearrangement joins TRBV19 to TRBJ1-2; 9 bases are shared with TRBD1. The CDR3 length is 13 residues. Germline loops: CDR1 LNHDA, CDR2 SQIVND (reference sequence). With V trimmed by 4 bases and J by 7 bases, 4 bases remained unmatched. The CDR3 sequence: CASSTGQGLGYTF. CDR3 DNA: TGTGCCAGTAGTACCGGACAGGGGCTTGGCTACACCTTC.